This T cell receptor (beta chain) was identified in a study of T-cell reconstitution after alpha-beta-depleted transplantation in children. This clonotype has a count of ten or more. The germline V gene has CDR1 DFQATT and CDR2 SNEGSKA (reference sequence). There are 18 residues in the CDR3. With 4 bases clipped from V and 2 bases from J, the junction kept 17 bases outside the gene matches. A library of TCRbeta sequences, prepared with unique molecular identifiers, was generated. TCRdb redid the calling of the PCR reads with MiXCR, one entry per CDR3 protein. Altogether approximately 640,000 distinct CDR3 sequences are present, 15% to 20% being singletons, with the ten largest covering approximately 1%.

V gene TRBV20-1 combines with J gene TRBJ2-3; 8 bases map to TRBD1. This sample comprised PBMCs from the stem cell graft donor, obtained from the stem cell graft. The receptor was derived from a human donor who donated a stem cell graft to a child with acute myeloid leukemia. In DNA, the CDR3 is TGCAGTGCTACACGGGACAGGACTCCGATTTGGCCCACAGATACGCAGTATTTT. Translation: CSATRDRTPIWPTDTQYF.